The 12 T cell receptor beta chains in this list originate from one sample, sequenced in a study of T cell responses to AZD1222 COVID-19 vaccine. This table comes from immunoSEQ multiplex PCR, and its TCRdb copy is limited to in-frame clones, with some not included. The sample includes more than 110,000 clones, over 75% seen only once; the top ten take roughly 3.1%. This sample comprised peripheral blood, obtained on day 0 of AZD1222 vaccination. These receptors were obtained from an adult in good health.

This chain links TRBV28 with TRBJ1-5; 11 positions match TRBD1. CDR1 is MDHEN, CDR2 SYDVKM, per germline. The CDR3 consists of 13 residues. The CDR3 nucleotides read TGTGCGACGGGACAGGGGGGCAATCAGCCCCAGCATTTT. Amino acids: CATGQGGNQPQHF.

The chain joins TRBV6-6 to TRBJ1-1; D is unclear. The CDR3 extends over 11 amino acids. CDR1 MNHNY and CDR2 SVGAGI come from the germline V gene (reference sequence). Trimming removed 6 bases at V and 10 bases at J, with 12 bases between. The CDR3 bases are TGTGCCAGCAGCCCCAGCTGGGGAGCTTTCTTT. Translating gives CASSPSWGAFF.

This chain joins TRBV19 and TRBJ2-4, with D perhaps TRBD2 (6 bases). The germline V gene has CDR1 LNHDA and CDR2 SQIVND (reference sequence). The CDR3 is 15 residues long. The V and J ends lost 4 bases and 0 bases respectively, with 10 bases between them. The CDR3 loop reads CASSTSELAKNIQYF. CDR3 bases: TGTGCCAGTAGTACTAGCGAACTAGCCAAAAACATTCAGTACTTC.

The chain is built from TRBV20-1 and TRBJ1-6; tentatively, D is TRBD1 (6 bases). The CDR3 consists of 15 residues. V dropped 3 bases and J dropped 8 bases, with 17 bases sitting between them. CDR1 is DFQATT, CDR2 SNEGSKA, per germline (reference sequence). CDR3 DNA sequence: TGCAGTGCTAGTCTCGTGGCTGCAGGGGATTCACCCCTCCACTTT. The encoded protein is CSASLVAAGDSPLHF.

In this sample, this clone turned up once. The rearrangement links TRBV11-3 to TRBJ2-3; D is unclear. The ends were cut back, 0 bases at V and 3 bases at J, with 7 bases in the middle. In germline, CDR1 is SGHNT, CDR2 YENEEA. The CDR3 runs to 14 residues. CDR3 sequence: CASSLDTLTDTQYF. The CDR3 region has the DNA TGTGCCAGCAGCTTAGATACTTTAACAGATACGCAGTATTTT.

The CDR3: CASRFGVQRNSPLHF. CDR3 in DNA: TGTGCCAGCAGGTTCGGGGTGCAGCGTAATTCACCCCTCCACTTT. The rearrangement joins TRBV2 to TRBJ1-6, with D unresolved. Trimming took 6 bases from V and 6 from J, leaving 15 bases between them. CDR3 length: 15 residues. CDR1 is SNHLY and CDR2 is FYNNEI in the germline V gene. The complete variable domain, with remaining parts taken from reference TRBV2 and TRBJ1-6, reads EPEVTQTPSHQVTQMGQEVILRCVPISNHLYFYWYRQILGQKVEFLVSFYNNEISEKSEIFDDQFSVERPDGSNFTLKIRSTKLEDSAMYFCASRFGVQRNSPLHFGNGTRLTVT.

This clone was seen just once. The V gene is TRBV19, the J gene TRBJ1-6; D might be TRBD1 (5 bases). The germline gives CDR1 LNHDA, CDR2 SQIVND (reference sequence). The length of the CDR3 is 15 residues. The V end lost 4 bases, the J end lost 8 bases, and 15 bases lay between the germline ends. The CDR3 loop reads CASSRGSRRDSPLHF. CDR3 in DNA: TGTGCCAGTAGTAGGGGGTCAAGACGAGATTCACCCCTCCACTTT. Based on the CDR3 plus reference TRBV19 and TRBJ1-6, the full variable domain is DGGITQSPKYLFRKEGQNVTLSCEQNLNHDAMYWYRQDPGQGLRLIYYSQIVNDFQKGDIAEGYSVSREKKESFPLTVTSAQKNPTAFYLCASSRGSRRDSPLHFGNGTRLTVT.

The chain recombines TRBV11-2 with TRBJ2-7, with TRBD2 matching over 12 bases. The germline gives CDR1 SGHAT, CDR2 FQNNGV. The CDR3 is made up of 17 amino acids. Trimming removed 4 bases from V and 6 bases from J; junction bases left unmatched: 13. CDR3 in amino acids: CASSSHPRVLAGGEQYF. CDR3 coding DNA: TGTGCCAGCAGCTCCCATCCGCGGGTACTAGCGGGGGGCGAGCAGTACTTC.

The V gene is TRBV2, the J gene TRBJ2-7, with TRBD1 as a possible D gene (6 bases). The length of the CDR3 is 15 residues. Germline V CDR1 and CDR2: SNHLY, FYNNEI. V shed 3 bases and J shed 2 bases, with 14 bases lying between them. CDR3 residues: CASSDRVQGPYEQYF. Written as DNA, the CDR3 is TGTGCCAGCAGTGATAGGGTACAGGGACCCTACGAGCAGTACTTC.

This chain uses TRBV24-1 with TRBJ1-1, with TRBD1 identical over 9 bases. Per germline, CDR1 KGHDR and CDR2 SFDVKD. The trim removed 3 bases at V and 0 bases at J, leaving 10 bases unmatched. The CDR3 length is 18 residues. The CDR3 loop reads CATSDKMGQGYMNTEAFF. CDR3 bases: TGTGCCACCAGTGATAAGATGGGACAGGGCTACATGAACACTGAAGCTTTCTTT.

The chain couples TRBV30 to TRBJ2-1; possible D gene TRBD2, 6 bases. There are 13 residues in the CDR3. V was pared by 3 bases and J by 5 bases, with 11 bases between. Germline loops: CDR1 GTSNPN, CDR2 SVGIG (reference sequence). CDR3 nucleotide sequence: TGTGCCTGGAGCGCGGGACTTCACAATGAGCAGTTCTTC. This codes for CAWSAGLHNEQFF.

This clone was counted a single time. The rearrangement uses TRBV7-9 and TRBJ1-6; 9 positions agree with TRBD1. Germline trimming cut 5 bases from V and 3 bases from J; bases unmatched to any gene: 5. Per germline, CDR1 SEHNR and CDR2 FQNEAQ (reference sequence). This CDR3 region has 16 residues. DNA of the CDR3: TGTGCCAGCAGCATCAGGACAGGGGTCTATAATTCACCCCTCCACTTT. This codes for CASSIRTGVYNSPLHF.